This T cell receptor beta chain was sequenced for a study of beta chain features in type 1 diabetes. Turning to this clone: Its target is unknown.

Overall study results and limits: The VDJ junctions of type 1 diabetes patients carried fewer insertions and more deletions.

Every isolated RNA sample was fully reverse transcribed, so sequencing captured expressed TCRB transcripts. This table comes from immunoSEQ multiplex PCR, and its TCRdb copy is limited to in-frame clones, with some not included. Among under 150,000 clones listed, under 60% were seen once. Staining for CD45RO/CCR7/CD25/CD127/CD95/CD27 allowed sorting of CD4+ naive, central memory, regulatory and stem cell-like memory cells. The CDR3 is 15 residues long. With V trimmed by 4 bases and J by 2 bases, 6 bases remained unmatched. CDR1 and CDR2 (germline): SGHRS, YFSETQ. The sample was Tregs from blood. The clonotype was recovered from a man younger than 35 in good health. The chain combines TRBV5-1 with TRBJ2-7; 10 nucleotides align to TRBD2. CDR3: CASSRSSGGPYEQYF. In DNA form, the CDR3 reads TGCGCCAGCAGCCGATCTAGCGGGGGCCCCTACGAGCAGTACTTC. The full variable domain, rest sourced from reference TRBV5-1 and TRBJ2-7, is KAGVTQTPRYLIKTRGQQVTLSCSPISGHRSVSWYQQTPGQGLQFLFEYFSETQRNKGNFPGRFSGRQFSNSRSEMNVSTLELGDSALYLCASSRSSGGPYEQYFGPGTRLTVT.